This T cell receptor (beta chain) was captured by sequencing in a study of T cell clones after liver transplantation. The CDR3 loop spans 15 amino acids. The germline V gene encodes CDR1 MNHEY and CDR2 SMNVEV (reference sequence). Trimming took off 2 bases at V and 1 base at J, with 8 bases between the two ends. Clones were read by immunoSEQ multiplex PCR, and TCRdb kept only the in-frame ones, dropping some. The table shows about 16,000 clones, with roughly nine tenths occurring only once. The clonotype originates from a human patient who received a liver transplant. Some T cells may be the graft donor's. The sample in question was CD8+ T cells from blood, obtained around 42 months after liver transplant. The chain is built from TRBV27 and TRBJ2-2; D is tentatively TRBD1 or TRBD2 (5 bases each). Written as DNA, the CDR3 is TGTGCCAGCAGTTTAGGGGCGGGGAACACCGGGGAGCTGTTTTTT. Residues: CASSLGAGNTGELFF.